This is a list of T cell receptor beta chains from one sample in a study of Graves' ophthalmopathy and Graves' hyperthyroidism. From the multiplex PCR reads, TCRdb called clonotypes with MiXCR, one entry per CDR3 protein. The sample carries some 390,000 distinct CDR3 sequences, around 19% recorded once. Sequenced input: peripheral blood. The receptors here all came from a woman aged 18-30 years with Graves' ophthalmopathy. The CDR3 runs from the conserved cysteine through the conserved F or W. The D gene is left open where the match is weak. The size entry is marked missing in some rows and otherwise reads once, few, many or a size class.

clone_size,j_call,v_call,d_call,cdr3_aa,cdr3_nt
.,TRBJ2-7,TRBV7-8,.,CASSLGWQGRYF,TGTGCCAGCAGCTTAGGATGGCAGGGCAGGTACTTC
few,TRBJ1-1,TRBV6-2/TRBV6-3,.,CASSYGGGGMNTEAFF,TGTGCCAGCAGTTACGGGGGCGGGGGCATGAACACTGAAGCTTTCTTT
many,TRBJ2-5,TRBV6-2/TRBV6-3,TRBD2,CASRRTSGRWYF,TGTGCCAGCAGACGGACTAGCGGGAGATGGTACTTC
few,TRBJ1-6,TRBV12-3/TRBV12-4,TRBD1,CASSWTGENSPLHF,TGTGCCAGCAGTTGGACAGGGGAAAATTCACCCCTCCACTTT
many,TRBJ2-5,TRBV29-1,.,CSLIPPQGTETQYF,TGCAGCCTTATTCCCCCCCAGGGTACGGAGACCCAGTACTTC
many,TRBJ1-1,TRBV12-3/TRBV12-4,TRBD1,CASRTRDRKNTEAFF,TGTGCCAGCAGGACCCGGGACAGGAAGAACACTGAAGCTTTCTTT
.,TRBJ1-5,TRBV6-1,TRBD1,CASSPGDSQWPQHF,TGTGCCAGCTCTCCGGGGGACAGCCAGTGGCCCCAGCATTTT
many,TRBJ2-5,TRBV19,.,CASSIGWGAETQYF,TGTGCCAGTAGTATAGGTTGGGGGGCGGAGACCCAGTACTTC
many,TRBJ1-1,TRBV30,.,CAWSPVDTEAFF,TGTGCCTGGAGTCCCGTCGACACTGAAGCTTTCTTT
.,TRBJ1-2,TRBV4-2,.,CASSQSSGRDGVSRNYGYTF,TGTGCCAGCAGCCAGAGTTCAGGCCGGGACGGAGTTAGTAGGAACTATGGCTACACCTTC
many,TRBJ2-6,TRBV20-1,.,CSAGAGAGANVLTF,TGCAGTGCTGGGGCCGGGGCCGGGGCCAACGTCCTGACTTTC
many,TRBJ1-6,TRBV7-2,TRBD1,CASSFGQGNGIGSPLHF,TGTGCCAGCAGCTTCGGACAGGGGAACGGGATTGGTTCACCCCTCCACTTT
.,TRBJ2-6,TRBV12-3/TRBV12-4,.,CASSLALSSGANVLTF,TGTGCCAGCAGTTTAGCTCTTAGCTCTGGGGCCAACGTCCTGACTTTC
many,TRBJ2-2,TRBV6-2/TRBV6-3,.,CASTFRPGLNTGELFF,TGTGCCAGCACCTTCCGGCCAGGCCTCAACACCGGGGAGCTGTTTTTT
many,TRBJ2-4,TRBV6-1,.,CASTRAGSAKNIQYF,TGTGCCAGCACCAGGGCAGGGTCGGCCAAAAACATTCAGTACTTC
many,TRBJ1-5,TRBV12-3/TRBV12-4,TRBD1,CASSPRRAGGNNQPQHF,TGTGCCAGCAGTCCAAGGAGGGCAGGGGGTAACAATCAGCCCCAGCATTTT
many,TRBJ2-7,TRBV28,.,CASSLWSTGGGEQYF,TGTGCCAGCAGTTTATGGTCGACAGGCGGAGGCGAGCAGTACTTC
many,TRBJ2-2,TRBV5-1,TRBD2,CASSLRPSGPGELFF,TGCGCCAGCAGCTTGAGGCCTAGCGGGCCCGGGGAGCTGTTTTTT
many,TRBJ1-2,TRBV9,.,CASSADHGYTF,TGTGCCAGCAGCGCAGACCATGGCTACACCTTC
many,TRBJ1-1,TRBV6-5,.,CASSYSTGRNTEAFF,TGTGCCAGCAGTTACTCAACAGGGAGGAACACTGAAGCTTTCTTT
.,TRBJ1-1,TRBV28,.,CASIRGADTEAFF,TGTGCCAGCATTAGGGGCGCAGACACTGAAGCTTTCTTT